This TCR beta chain was obtained from a study of T cell changes during pregnancy in multiple sclerosis. Germline assignment: CDR1 MNHEY and CDR2 SMNVEV (reference sequence). This CDR3 is 15 amino acids long. V shed 0 bases and J shed 2 bases, with 8 bases lying between them. This clone occurred once. The protocol was immunoSEQ multiplex PCR, while the TCRdb copy is restricted to in-frame clones and leaves out a portion. The table records under 50,000 clones, roughly 90% of them present only once. This TCR derives from a female donor with multiple sclerosis, enrolled in a pregnancy study. The chain joins TRBV27 to TRBJ1-3; D unresolved. This material consisted of CD8+ T cells from peripheral blood mononuclear cells, taken before pregnancy. CDR3 sequence (DNA): TGTGCCAGCAGTTTATCGGGGAGCACTGGAAACACCATATATTTT. Translated, it gives CASSLSGSTGNTIYF.